This T cell receptor beta chain was sequenced in a study of blood T cell repertoires in COVID-19. Background on the study: COVID-19 samples from acute and convalescent phases originated in the United States, Italy and Spain. T cells, B-cell-depleted T cells, or PBMCs supplied cDNA or gDNA.

CDR1 MNHEY and CDR2 SVGAGI come from the germline V gene. Deletions cut 8 bases from V and 8 bases from J, with 18 bases between. The CDR3 consists of 14 residues. Libraries were prepared by immunoSEQ multiplex PCR; TCRdb keeps only in-frame clonotypes and omits some of them. The top ten clones hold approximately 2.6% of a sample with tens of thousands of clones, roughly 88% of them seen once. The sequenced material came from peripheral blood. This sequence joins TRBV6-5 and TRBJ1-4; possible D gene TRBD1, 6 bases. This sequence was found in a human donor in a cohort sampled during active COVID-19. The chain's CDR3 is CASGRTGREEKLFF. In nucleotides, the CDR3 is TGTGCCAGCGGGAGAACAGGGAGAGAAGAAAAACTGTTTTTT.